The rows below give T cell receptor beta chains drawn from one sample of a study of blood T cell repertoires in COVID-19. Assay used: immunoSEQ multiplex PCR; TCRdb lists only in-frame clones, some missing. The sample shows more than 25,000 clones, roughly two thirds of them seen only once. Source material: peripheral blood. The receptors shown here come from a human donor in a cohort sampled during active COVID-19. Each CDR3 is given with its conserved first and last residue. The size of a clone is reported for some rows only, either as once, few or many, or as a class for expanded clones.

V gene,J gene,CDR3 length,clone size,CDR3 protein
TRBV30,TRBJ1-3,16,-,CAWSAGDRGLGNTIYF
TRBV6-1,TRBJ2-3,16,-,CASSVGAGVGTDTQYF
TRBV10-3,TRBJ2-2,14,-,CAIRRGTNTGELFF
TRBV5-8,TRBJ2-2,15,-,CASSLGTGFTGELFF
TRBV9,TRBJ2-7,14,-,CASSAGQRAYEQYF
TRBV7-3,TRBJ1-5,20,-,CASSLTWGDPLFFSNQPQHF
TRBV3-1/TRBV3-2,TRBJ2-1,12,-,CASSQGRNEQFF
TRBV28,TRBJ2-7,13,-,CASTTTGHYEQYF
TRBV11-2,TRBJ2-5,12,-,CASSRGGETQYF
TRBV4-2,TRBJ2-2,17,-,CASSPYDRAPNTGELFF
TRBV24-1,TRBJ2-3,16,-,CATSDLVAGSTDTQYF
TRBV18,TRBJ2-1,15,-,CASSPSGSSYNEQFF
TRBV6-1,TRBJ1-1,14,-,CASSEPGGGRKAFF
TRBV6-6,TRBJ2-1,15,-,CASSYPGSGSGEQFF
TRBV7-2,TRBJ2-7,15,-,CASSYDSRLAGEQYF
TRBV2,TRBJ2-3,15,-,CATQLAGGLADTQYF
TRBV6-2/TRBV6-3,TRBJ2-7,15,many,CASSQDSDPFYEQYF
TRBV29-1,TRBJ2-7,13,-,CSVGGALQDEQYF
TRBV2,TRBJ2-5,14,-,CATALAGGQETQYF
TRBV5-5,TRBJ1-4,14,-,CASSFAGLNEKLFF
TRBV19,TRBJ2-2,14,-,CASTRTSGTGELFF
TRBV15,TRBJ2-1,15,-,CATSIGQGSGNEQFF
TRBV28,TRBJ1-1,12,-,CASREGGTEAFF
TRBV19,TRBJ1-4,16,-,CASSIRQFATNEKLFF
TRBV4-1,TRBJ1-4,18,-,CASSQGRRGGRLNEKLFF
TRBV5-4,TRBJ1-6,15,-,CASSLSGTYNSPLHF
TRBV14,TRBJ2-5,14,-,CASSPLSSVETQYF
TRBV9,TRBJ2-2,15,few,CASSVDNANTGELFF
TRBV6-5,TRBJ1-2,13,-,CASSSRSYYGYTF
TRBV30,TRBJ1-1,17,-,CAWRQDRGLGRNTEAFF
TRBV7-9,TRBJ1-4,16,-,CASSLEGQGAVEKLFF
TRBV27,TRBJ1-1,15,few,CASSLGGHRNTEAFF
TRBV5-1,TRBJ1-6,15,-,CASSLVQGYNSPLHF
TRBV9,TRBJ1-3,14,-,CASSPRGSGNTIYF
TRBV5-1,TRBJ2-1,13,-,CASSLGGYNEQFF
TRBV2,TRBJ2-2,15,few,CASGGTGSRTGELFF
TRBV7-8,TRBJ2-2,15,-,CASSLMGASTGELFF
TRBV24-1,TRBJ1-1,13,-,CATSDGGDTEAFF
TRBV27,TRBJ2-3,15,-,CASSPPGQMADTQYF
TRBV19,TRBJ1-5,16,-,CASKGVRHNSNQPQHF
TRBV7-6,TRBJ2-1,15,few,CASSPVSGRVGEQFF
TRBV28,TRBJ2-6,17,-,CASSSGTGVSGANVLTF